This T cell receptor (beta chain) emerged from a study of blood T cells in healthy people across ages. Details on this clonotype: Antigen specificity is unknown.

It was with a sample-barcoded 5' primer and a J-beta primer mix that a second PCR of roughly 6 to 11 cycles was run. TCRdb itself ran the 5' RACE reads through MiXCR, one entry per CDR3 protein. The sample lists some 940,000 distinct CDR3 sequences, about 28% occurring once. Points from the study as a whole: The unsorted PBMCs prevented any conclusive comparison of naive versus antigen-experienced cells.

CDR1 and CDR2 (germline): KGHSH, LQKENI. Trimming at V came to 3 bases and at J to 2 bases, leaving 9 bases not matched to a gene. The CDR3 covers 16 residues. These data were likewise used in another study, on T cells of mothers and their children. That paper notes: Amplification in the second PCR used the M1S primer, which added sample barcodes and 2-4 random nucleotides. Detection yielded no persistent microchimeric T cell clones.

This clonotype was sampled from a woman aged 40 to 50 in good health. What was sequenced was blood. The chain joins TRBV18 to TRBJ2-7, with 8 bases that match TRBD1. CDR3 sequence (DNA): TGTGCCAGCTCACCGACAGGGGTAGTGTCACCCTACGAGCAGTACTTC. It yields the protein CASSPTGVVSPYEQYF.